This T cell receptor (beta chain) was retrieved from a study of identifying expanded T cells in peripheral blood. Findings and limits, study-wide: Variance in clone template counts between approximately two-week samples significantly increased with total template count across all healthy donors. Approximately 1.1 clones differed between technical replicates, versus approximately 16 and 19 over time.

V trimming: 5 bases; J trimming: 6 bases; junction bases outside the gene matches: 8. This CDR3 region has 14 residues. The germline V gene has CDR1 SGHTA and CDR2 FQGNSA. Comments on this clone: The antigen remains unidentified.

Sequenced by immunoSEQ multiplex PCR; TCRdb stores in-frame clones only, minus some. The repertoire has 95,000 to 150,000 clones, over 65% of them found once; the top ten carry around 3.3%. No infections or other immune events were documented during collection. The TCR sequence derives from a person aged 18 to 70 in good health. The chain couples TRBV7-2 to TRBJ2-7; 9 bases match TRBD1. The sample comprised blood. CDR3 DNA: TGTGCCAGCAGCCGAACCGGGACAGGGTTCGAGCAGTACTTC. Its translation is CASSRTGTGFEQYF.